Listed below are T cell receptor beta chains from one sample, sequenced in a study of shared clonotypes between healthy human individuals. Using immunoSEQ multiplex PCR, the repertoire was profiled, and TCRdb retains in-frame clones only, with some absent. The sample includes about 520,000 clones, more than 75% seen only once; the top ten take about 11%. The sequenced material came from PBMCs. The receptors here all came from a woman in her thirties or forties in good health. Some clones in this sample may be carry-over from other donors' samples. CDR3s include the opening cysteine and the closing phenylalanine or tryptophan. The D gene is left open where the match is weak. The listing skips clone size in some rows; elsewhere it reads once, few, many or a size class.

v_call	clone_size	d_call	j_call	cdr3_nt	cdr3_aa
TRBV29-1	.	.	TRBJ1-1	TGCAGCGTTGCTACGGCAGGAGAAGCTTTCTTT	CSVATAGEAFF
TRBV15	.	TRBD2	TRBJ2-5	TGTGCCACCAGCAGAGATCTTGTAGCGGGAGTTGAGACCCAGTACTTC	CATSRDLVAGVETQYF
TRBV5-1	.	.	TRBJ2-3	TGCGCCAGCAGCTTGGCCGGAATAGACACAGATACGCAGTATTTT	CASSLAGIDTDTQYF
TRBV4-2	.	TRBD2	TRBJ2-1	TGTGCCAGCAGCCAAGGGCTAGCGGGAACTGAGCAGTTCTTC	CASSQGLAGTEQFF
TRBV11-3	.	.	TRBJ2-5	TGTGCCAGCAGCCCCGGCGGGGCGGGAGAGACCCAGTACTTC	CASSPGGAGETQYF
TRBV6-1	.	TRBD1	TRBJ2-7	TGTGCCAGCAGTGAACGGACAGGGGGCTCCTACGAGCAGTACTTC	CASSERTGGSYEQYF
TRBV5-1	.	TRBD1	TRBJ1-1	TGCGCCAGCAGGTCCGGGACAGGGGGCTTACGGGCTTTCTTT	CASRSGTGGLRAFF
TRBV6-5	.	.	TRBJ2-7	TGTGCCAGCAGAGGCGGGGATACCTACGAGCAGTACTTC	CASRGGDTYEQYF
TRBV9	.	.	TRBJ1-4	TGTGCCAGCAGCGTAGCGGGGGTTAATGAAAAACTGTTTTTT	CASSVAGVNEKLFF
TRBV18	.	.	TRBJ1-2	TGTGCCAGCTCTAGACAGCAGAACTATGGCTACACCTTC	CASSRQQNYGYTF
TRBV4-1	.	TRBD1	TRBJ2-7	TGCGCCAGCAGCCAAACGCCGGGACAGGCCTACGAGCAGTACTTC	CASSQTPGQAYEQYF
TRBV7-9	.	.	TRBJ2-5	TGTGCCAGCAGCTGGGGCGGTGCAGGAGAGACCCAGTACTTC	CASSWGGAGETQYF
TRBV6-5	few	TRBD1	TRBJ1-4	TGTGCCAGCAATACACACAGGGGAGAGAATGAAAAACTGTTTTTT	CASNTHRGENEKLFF
TRBV19	.	.	TRBJ1-1	TGTGCCAGTAACCGACCGGACAGAATGAACACTGAAGCTTTCTTT	CASNRPDRMNTEAFF
TRBV19	.	TRBD2	TRBJ2-3	TGTGCCACATCCGGGACTAGCTTTTCCACAGATACGCAGTATTTT	CATSGTSFSTDTQYF
TRBV18	.	.	TRBJ1-1	TGTGCCAGCTCACCCCCCTCTGTTGGGGCCAAATGGGGATTCTTT	CASSPPSVGAKWGFF
TRBV19	.	.	TRBJ2-7	TGTGCCACCAGCCGGGACTTGAACTCCTACGAGCAGTACTTC	CATSRDLNSYEQYF
TRBV19	.	.	TRBJ1-2	TGTGCCAGTAGTCCGACAGCCGAACCATATGGCTACACCTTC	CASSPTAEPYGYTF
TRBV4-2	.	.	TRBJ1-1	TGTGCCAGCAGCCAAGTTGGGGAGGGGAACACTGAAGCTTTCTTT	CASSQVGEGNTEAFF
TRBV10-3	.	.	TRBJ2-7	TGTGCCATCAGTGAGCTAACCTACACTGCGGGCTACGAGCAGTACTTC	CAISELTYTAGYEQYF
TRBV7-2	.	.	TRBJ1-1	TGTGCCAGCAGCTTATGGGGGCAGGGTCCCTCTGAAGCTTTCTTT	CASSLWGQGPSEAFF
TRBV5-4	.	TRBD2	TRBJ2-1	TGTGCCAGCAGCCCCGGACTAGCGCATAATGAGCAGTTCTTC	CASSPGLAHNEQFF
TRBV27	.	.	TRBJ2-7	TGTGCCAGCAGCCCTACAGGGGAGGCCTACGAGCAGTACTTC	CASSPTGEAYEQYF
TRBV5-1	.	.	TRBJ1-2	TGCGCCAGCAGCCCAGGACATCATGGCTACACCTTC	CASSPGHHGYTF
TRBV18	.	TRBD1	TRBJ1-3	TGTGCCAGCTCACTGGACAGGGGAGACACCATATATTTT	CASSLDRGDTIYF
TRBV7-8	.	.	TRBJ2-3	TGTGCCAGCAGCTTAGGTCCGGAACCCACAGATACGCAGTATTTT	CASSLGPEPTDTQYF
TRBV10-3	.	.	TRBJ2-1	TGTGCCACCGGGACGGATGAGCAGTTCTTC	CATGTDEQFF
TRBV6-5	few	.	TRBJ2-7	TGTGCCAGCAGACGAGACAGGACCGCCTACGAGCAGTACTTC	CASRRDRTAYEQYF
TRBV5-1	once	TRBD1	TRBJ2-2	TGCGCCAGCAGCAGGACAGGAAGCACCGGGGAGCTGTTTTTT	CASSRTGSTGELFF
TRBV2	once	.	TRBJ1-4	TGTGCCAGCAGTGAGGGTCAGGCTAATGAAAAACTGTTTTTT	CASSEGQANEKLFF